A selection of T cell receptor beta chains follows, all from one sample in a study of cytomegalovirus exposure and HLA in healthy donors. Using immunoSEQ multiplex PCR, the repertoire was profiled, and TCRdb retains in-frame clones only, with some absent. The table lists some 110,000 clones, about 91% of them singletons. Sequenced sample: PBMCs. The receptors were sampled from a man between 18 and 35 years old in good health and CMV-seronegative. The CDR3 runs from the conserved cysteine through the conserved F or W. Fields, in order: CDR3 DNA, CDR3 protein, D gene, V gene, J gene. D genes are given only for firm matches.

TGTGCCAGCAGTTACTCAACGGGGAACACTGAAGCTTTCTTT	CASSYSTGNTEAFF	.	TRBV6-5	TRBJ1-1
TGTGCCAGCAGCCAAAGGGGACAAGAAGAGACCCAGTACTTC	CASSQRGQEETQYF	.	TRBV5-4	TRBJ2-5
TGCGCCAGCAGCTTGTTGCCCAACGGTGCGGGTGAAAAGTACGAGCAGTACTTC	CASSLLPNGAGEKYEQYF	.	TRBV5-1	TRBJ2-7
TGTGCCAGCTCACCGACAGGGGGTGGGACAGGGAGTGACGAGCAGTACTTC	CASSPTGGGTGSDEQYF	TRBD1	TRBV18	TRBJ2-7
TGCGCCAGCAGCTTGGCCGCAGGGCATTACGAGCAGTACTTC	CASSLAAGHYEQYF	.	TRBV5-1	TRBJ2-7
TGTGCCAGCAGTTTCGGGACAGTAAACACTGAAGCTTTCTTT	CASSFGTVNTEAFF	TRBD1	TRBV27	TRBJ1-1
TGTGCCAGCAGCTTTCTATTTGGGGACTCCAATGAAAAACTGTTTTTT	CASSFLFGDSNEKLFF	.	TRBV11-2	TRBJ1-4
TGTGCCAGCAGCCCCCGGACAGGGGGCGCATACGAGCAGTACTTC	CASSPRTGGAYEQYF	TRBD1	TRBV11-3	TRBJ2-7
TGTGCCAGCGGACCCGGACAGGGCCTTTATAGCAATCAGCCCCAGCATTTT	CASGPGQGLYSNQPQHF	TRBD1	TRBV27	TRBJ1-5
TGTGCCAGCAGCTTGGACAGCAGCTCCTACAATGAGCAGTTCTTC	CASSLDSSSYNEQFF	.	TRBV5-6	TRBJ2-1
TGTGCCAGCAGTAAGAGACTAGCGGGGGAACAGAACACCGGGGAGCTGTTTTTT	CASSKRLAGEQNTGELFF	TRBD2	TRBV2	TRBJ2-2
TGTGCCAGGGCCTCCGGGAGGCCTAGCACAGATACGCAGTATTTT	CARASGRPSTDTQYF	TRBD2	TRBV2	TRBJ2-3
TGTGCCAGCAGTTACTCAGGGGGACGCACAGATACGCAGTATTTT	CASSYSGGRTDTQYF	.	TRBV6-5	TRBJ2-3
TGTGCCATCAGTGGGGCAGCAACTAATGAAAAACTGTTTTTT	CAISGAATNEKLFF	.	TRBV10-3	TRBJ1-4
TGTGCCAGCAGCCCCCGTCGAGGGACAGGGTTCAATGAGCAGTTCTTC	CASSPRRGTGFNEQFF	TRBD1	TRBV5-4	TRBJ2-1
TGTGCCAGCAGCCCCCAGGCATTAGCGGGGGGGCCGAAGAATGAGCAGTTCTTC	CASSPQALAGGPKNEQFF	TRBD2	TRBV7-2	TRBJ2-1
TGTGCCATCCGAGCAGCAGCGGGAGTTTCCGAGACCCAGTACTTC	CAIRAAAGVSETQYF	TRBD2	TRBV10-3	TRBJ2-5
TGTGCCAGCAGTTTGGCCTTTAGCAATCAGCCCCAGCATTTT	CASSLAFSNQPQHF	.	TRBV11-2	TRBJ1-5
TGTGCCAGCTCACAGGGACAGGGCGAGGAGCAGTACTTC	CASSQGQGEEQYF	TRBD1	TRBV18	TRBJ2-7
TGTGCCTGGACTAGCGGGGAGATCTTCTACAATGAGCAGTTCTTC	CAWTSGEIFYNEQFF	TRBD2	TRBV30	TRBJ2-1